This T cell receptor beta chain derives from a study of blood T cell repertoires in COVID-19. Generated by immunoSEQ multiplex PCR, the TCRdb table keeps only in-frame clones and is missing some. In the table there are about 210,000 clones, approximately 81% of which are singletons. From germline, CDR1 is MGHRA and CDR2 YSYEKL. This CDR3 spans 14 amino acids. The J segment lost 4 bases and the V segment lost 4 bases, leaving 6 bases of the junction unmatched. The sequence was obtained from a woman over 75 with COVID-19, enrolled during active disease. The rearrangement joins TRBV4-1 to TRBJ1-1, with 7 bases matching TRBD1. The sequencing input was peripheral blood. The CDR3, as DNA: TGCGCCAGCAGCCGACAGGGAATGAGCACTGAAGCTTTCTTT. Its protein is CASSRQGMSTEAFF.